Listed here are 19 T cell receptor beta chains from one sample, sequenced in a study of T cells in Graves' hyperthyroidism and ophthalmopathy. Using RNA transcripts as the source, TCR beta CDR3 regions were amplified. A first-round RT-PCR of the TCR CDR3 used the HTBI primer set. TCRdb reprocessed the multiplex PCR reads with MiXCR, giving one entry per CDR3 protein. The sample has nearly 600,000 distinct CDR3 sequences, 12% to 15% seen once; the top ten hold around 7%. The sequencing sample was made of blood. These receptors were taken from a woman aged 18-29 years with Graves' ophthalmopathy.

V and J are TRBV6-6 and TRBJ2-7; 10 bases fit TRBD1. Germline lookup yields CDR1 MNHNY and CDR2 SVGAGI (reference sequence). This CDR3 contains 17 residues. V shed 0 bases, J shed 7 bases, and the junction held 12 bases outside the gene matches. DNA of the CDR3: TGTGCCAGCAGTTACTCGACGGAGGGACAGGGGAGCATTGAGCAGTACTTC. Protein sequence: CASSYSTEGQGSIEQYF.

The CDR3 protein is CASSPGLADVMETQYF. CDR3 DNA: TGTGCCAGCAGCCCCGGACTAGCGGACGTGATGGAGACCCAGTACTTC. The J gene is TRBJ2-5, the V gene TRBV7-3, with 10 bases fitting TRBD2. The germline V gene encodes CDR1 SGHTA and CDR2 FQGTGA. V was pared by 5 bases and J by 5 bases, with 11 bases of the junction left unmatched. The CDR3 has 16 amino acids.

The sample holds many counts of this clonotype. The rearrangement links TRBV6-1 to TRBJ1-1; D may be TRBD1 (6 bases). Per germline, CDR1 MNHNS and CDR2 SASEGT. The ends were cut back, 6 bases at V and 7 bases at J, with 15 bases in the middle. The length of the CDR3 is 13 residues. The CDR3: CASSFRGRGEAFF. In DNA, the CDR3 is TGTGCCAGCAGCTTCAGGGGCAGGGGTGAAGCTTTCTTT.

This clonotype was detected a few times. The rearrangement links TRBV18 to TRBJ1-5; TRBD1 might be the D (5 bases). CDR3 length equals 16 residues. V was cut by 1 base and J by 0 bases, with 10 bases left in between. Germline CDR1 reads KGHSH; CDR2 reads LQKENI. CDR3 bases: TGTGCCAGCTCACCACTGGGACGCCCTAGCAATCAGCCCCAGCATTTT. Protein product: CASSPLGRPSNQPQHF.

Ten or more counts support this clonotype. This chain connects TRBV7-9 to TRBJ1-3; TRBD1 matches at 7 bases. The junction had 15 bases not matched to a gene; V was cut back by 6 bases and J by 1 base. The CDR3 is 18 amino acids. Germline CDR1 and CDR2: SEHNR and FQNEAQ (reference sequence). CDR3 loop: CASSLPSGQGVSGNTIYF. In DNA, the CDR3 is TGTGCCAGCAGTCTCCCCTCCGGCCAGGGGGTATCTGGAAACACCATATATTTT. Based on the CDR3 plus reference TRBV7-9 and TRBJ1-3, the full variable domain is DTGVSQNPRHKITKRGQNVTFRCDPISEHNRLYWYRQTLGQGPEFLTYFQNEAQLEKSRLLSDRFSAERPKGSFSTLEIQRTEQGDSAMYLCASSLPSGQGVSGNTIYFGEGSWLTVV.

At least ten counts were recorded for this clonotype. The J gene is TRBJ2-1, the V gene TRBV28; either TRBD1 or TRBD2 may fit D (5 bases each). The V end was cut by 6 bases, the J end by 0 bases, with 15 bases between. Looked up from germline, CDR1 is MDHEN and CDR2 is SYDVKM. The CDR3 length is 16 residues. As DNA, the CDR3 is TGTGCCAGCAGGCCCGGGACCGATAGCTCCTACAATGAGCAGTTCTTC. Its translation is CASRPGTDSSYNEQFF.

The table lists this clonotype with many counts. The V and J genes are TRBV3-1 and TRBJ1-1; 7 bases match TRBD1. CDR3 size: 15 residues. J was trimmed by 4 bases and V by 0 bases; bases with no gene match: 5. CDR1 and CDR2 (germline): LGHDT, YNNKEL (reference sequence). CDR3 coding DNA: TGTGCCAGCAGCCAAGAAGTACAGGGGACCACTGAAGCTTTCTTT. Translating it yields CASSQEVQGTTEAFF.

Many counts were recorded for this clonotype. The chain carries TRBV28 and TRBJ2-3, with 7 bases fitting TRBD1. CDR3 size: 15 residues. The germline gives CDR1 MDHEN, CDR2 SYDVKM. V was pared by 5 bases and J by 5 bases, with 10 bases of the junction left unmatched. CDR3 region: CASSPSDRHLDTQYF. The DNA of the CDR3 is TGTGCCAGCAGTCCATCGGACAGGCATCTAGATACGCAGTATTTT.

J is TRBJ1-2 and V is TRBV3-1; TRBD1 agrees at 10 bases. The CDR3 covers 16 residues. V was pared by 2 bases and J by 1 base, with 4 bases of the junction left unmatched. The germline V gene has CDR1 LGHDT and CDR2 YNNKEL (reference sequence). CDR3 coding DNA: TGTGCCAGCAGCCAAAGGGGGACAGGGGTTAACTATGGCTACACCTTC. This translates into CASSQRGTGVNYGYTF.

In its sample, this clonotype was seen many times. The chain links TRBV30 to TRBJ1-1; 8 positions match TRBD1. Germline values: CDR1 GTSNPN, CDR2 SVGIG (reference sequence). The CDR3 sequence is 13 residues long. Trimming cost V 1 base and J 6 bases; bases outside gene matches: 4. CDR3 nucleotides: TGTGCCTGGAGTGCGGACAGGGCCTCTGAAGCTTTCTTT. It is translated as CAWSADRASEAFF.

The V and J genes are TRBV20-1 and TRBJ1-5; D uncertain. V lost 4 bases, J lost 0 bases, and 10 bases lay in between. CDR3 size: 14 residues. Germline assignment: CDR1 DFQATT and CDR2 SNEGSKA (reference sequence). The CDR3 reads CSANRGGSNQPQHF. Here the CDR3 DNA reads TGCAGTGCTAACCGGGGAGGTAGCAATCAGCCCCAGCATTTT.

This clonotype was seen many times. The chain employs TRBV12-3 or TRBV12-4 and TRBJ1-3, with D uncertain. V was cut by 8 bases and J by 3 bases, with 5 bases left in between. The CDR3 consists of 11 residues. Here the CDR3 DNA reads TGTGCCAGCGATATTGGAAACACCATATATTTT. Its translation is CASDIGNTIYF.

This clonotype was detected ten times or more. The J gene is TRBJ2-5, the V gene TRBV28, with a tentative D call TRBD2 (5 bases). V dropped 6 bases and J dropped 1 base, with 15 bases sitting between them. CDR3 length: 15 residues. Per germline, CDR1 MDHEN and CDR2 SYDVKM. CDR3 protein: CASSTIPGVQETQYF. The DNA for the CDR3 is TGTGCCAGCAGCACCATTCCCGGGGTCCAAGAGACCCAGTACTTC.

This chain links TRBV5-4 with TRBJ2-5; D remains ambiguous. From germline, CDR1 is SGHNT and CDR2 YYREEE (reference sequence). V lost 0 bases and J 3 bases, leaving 9 bases between the germline ends. This CDR3 region has 14 residues. The CDR3 protein is CASSLAFTKETQYF. The CDR3 coding sequence is TGTGCCAGCAGCTTGGCTTTCACAAAAGAGACCCAGTACTTC.

This clonotype showed up many times. The rearrangement uses TRBV7-2 and TRBJ2-7; 11 bases are a match to TRBD2. Trimming at V came to 7 bases and at J to 3 bases, leaving 8 bases not matched to a gene. This CDR3 is 15 amino acids long. Germline CDR1 SGHTA, CDR2 FQGNSA. CDR3: CASKGGTSGGYEQYF. The CDR3, as DNA: TGTGCCAGCAAGGGGGGGACTAGCGGAGGCTACGAGCAGTACTTC.

CDR3 coding DNA: TGCGCCAGCAGCCTCGGGACCCTTATTGCCGGGGAGCTGTTTTTT. It is translated as CASSLGTLIAGELFF. The chain combines TRBV4-3 with TRBJ2-2; the D gene could be TRBD1 or TRBD2 (5 bases each). CDR3 length: 15 amino acids. In germline, CDR1 is LGHNA, CDR2 YSLEER. V lost 4 bases and J 6 bases, leaving 15 bases between the germline ends.

This clonotype was observed many times. The chain carries TRBV20-1 and TRBJ2-2; maybe TRBD2 (6 bases). Trimming pared 0 bases from V and 5 bases from J, leaving 7 bases between. The CDR3 runs 13 residues. The V gene's germline CDR1 is DFQATT and CDR2 SNEGSKA (reference sequence). CDR3 residues: CSARDGGTGELFF. The DNA for the CDR3 is TGCAGTGCTAGAGACGGAGGGACCGGGGAGCTGTTTTTT.

This clonotype was seen a few times. The chain has TRBV9 and TRBJ2-5, with 7 bases that match TRBD1. CDR3 size: 15 residues. Unmatched junction bases numbered 8, after V lost 4 bases and J lost 2 bases. Germline V gene data show CDR1 as SGDLS and CDR2 as YYNGEE. In DNA, the CDR3 is TGTGCCAGCAGCAGAAAACCGGGACAGCAAGAGACCCAGTACTTC. This gives the protein CASSRKPGQQETQYF.

This clonotype came up a few times. The chain combines TRBV4-2 with TRBJ1-4; possible D gene TRBD1, 6 bases. CDR1 is LGHNA and CDR2 is YNFKEQ in the germline V gene. The length of the CDR3 is 16 residues. Trimming took off 0 bases at V and 6 bases at J, with 14 bases between the two ends. The CDR3, as DNA: TGTGCCAGCAGCCAAGAGTCGGGGGGCGTCGATGAAAAACTGTTTTTT. Protein product: CASSQESGGVDEKLFF.